The clone carrying this T cell receptor beta chain was seen ten or more times. Antigen: not known. The record originates from a study of post-analysis software for immune sequencing data. General observations from the study: Included in a set of a few TRBV segments more frequent in patients than controls were TRBV5-6, TRBV5-1 and TRBV20-1. For normalized Chao1 diversity, multiple sclerosis patients scored significantly lower than controls did.

The CDR3 covers 21 residues. The germline V gene has CDR1 MGHRA and CDR2 YSYEKL. V was pared by 0 bases and J by 0 bases, with 26 bases between. Prepared libraries of TCR beta cDNA carried unique molecular identifiers. TCRdb called the PCR reads again in MiXCR, with one record for every CDR3 protein. The sample yields a few hundred thousand distinct CDR3 sequences, 36% seen once. The sequenced material came from blood. The receptor's source is a girl aged 5-17 years with multiple sclerosis. The chain employs TRBV4-1 and TRBJ1-1, with D possibly matching TRBD1 (5 bases). CDR3 nucleotide sequence: TGCGCCAGCAGCCAAGATATTGGACACATGAGCATTATAGGAATGAACACTGAAGCTTTCTTT. It specifies CASSQDIGHMSIIGMNTEAFF.